What follows are 17 T cell receptor beta chains derived from one specimen sequenced in a study of CD8 T cells in Susac syndrome. Random hexamers primed reverse transcription of roughly 0.5 to 1 ug RNA. In TCRdb, the immunoSEQ multiplex PCR reads were re-called with MiXCR into one record per CDR3 protein. The sample lists roughly 120,000 distinct CDR3 sequences; roughly 95% were seen once. Sequenced input: CD4+ T cells from PBMCs. These receptors were taken from a human donor in good health.

The CDR3 loop reads CASSPGTSVTGELFF. The CDR3 bases are TGTGCCAGCAGCCCCGGGACTAGCGTCACCGGGGAGCTGTTTTTT. V usage is TRBV7-3 and J usage is TRBJ2-2; 10 positions match TRBD2. This CDR3 is built from 15 residues. The trim removed 5 bases at V and 4 bases at J, leaving 4 bases unmatched. The germline CDR1 and CDR2 sequences are SGHTA and FQGTGA.

The chain carries TRBV12-3 or TRBV12-4 and TRBJ2-7; a possible D gene is TRBD2 (6 bases). Trimming cost V 7 bases and J 3 bases, with 19 bases left between them. The CDR3 has 15 amino acids. The DNA of the CDR3 is TGTGCCAGCACCCTGGGAGGCAGTGGGGACTACGAGCAGTACTTC. Amino acids: CASTLGGSGDYEQYF.

The chain combines TRBV6-5 with TRBJ2-1; 8 nucleotides align to TRBD2. V lost 6 bases, J lost 10 bases, and 11 bases stayed unmatched. The CDR3 spans 14 residues. Germline lookup yields CDR1 MNHEY and CDR2 SVGAGI. CDR3 nucleotide sequence: TGTGCCAGCAGCCCAGGACTAGCTACGAGAGAGCAGTTCTTC. Residues: CASSPGLATREQFF.

The table lists this clonotype with a count of one. The CDR3 nucleotides read TGTGCCAGCAGTTTGGGAGACAGGGTGTATGGCTACACCTTC. Residues: CASSLGDRVYGYTF. The chain is built from TRBV28 and TRBJ1-2; 7 bases map to TRBD1. The CDR3 is made up of 14 amino acids. The germline V gene has CDR1 MDHEN and CDR2 SYDVKM. Trimming took 3 bases from V and 5 from J; bases not matched to a gene: 6.

The chain uses TRBV15 and TRBJ2-3; the D is unclear. V was pared by 0 bases and J by 1 base, with 11 bases between. Germline V lookup: CDR1 LNHNV, CDR2 YYDKDF (reference sequence). This CDR3 has 16 residues. The CDR3 spells CATSRDRVGRTDTQYF. The CDR3 nucleotides read TGTGCCACCAGCAGAGATCGGGTAGGGCGCACAGATACGCAGTATTTT.

The chain recombines TRBV6-2 or TRBV6-3 with TRBJ1-3; D call uncertain. CDR1 MNHEY and CDR2 SVGEGT come from the germline V gene. This CDR3 has 16 residues. With 2 bases removed from V and 3 bases from J, the gap between germline ends came to 14 bases. This chain's CDR3 is CASSYRRQIVGNTIYF. CDR3 sequence (DNA): TGTGCCAGCAGTTACCGCCGGCAGATCGTTGGAAACACCATATATTTT.

The J gene is TRBJ2-1, the V gene TRBV27; D is perhaps TRBD1 (6 bases). This CDR3 is 16 amino acids long. Germline values: CDR1 MNHEY, CDR2 SMNVEV (reference sequence). V was shortened by 4 bases and J by 3 bases, with 16 bases between the two germline ends. CDR3: CASSSYRDPLYNEQFF. DNA of the CDR3: TGTGCCAGCAGTTCCTACAGGGATCCCCTCTACAATGAGCAGTTCTTC.

This clonotype was counted a single time. The chain is built from TRBV4-1 and TRBJ2-3; 7 bases are shared with TRBD2. The CDR3 spans 16 residues. V lost 1 base, J lost 6 bases, and 10 bases stayed unmatched. Germline V gives CDR1 MGHRA, CDR2 YSYEKL. For the CDR3, the DNA is TGCGCCAGCAGCCAAGGTGGGGGGGAGGCGGCGGATACGCAGTATTTT. Its translation is CASSQGGGEAADTQYF.

This rearrangement joins TRBV19 to TRBJ2-3, with a tentative D call TRBD1 (6 bases). The CDR3 consists of 13 residues. V was clipped by 5 bases and J by 6 bases, with 12 bases between them. The V gene's germline CDR1 is LNHDA and CDR2 SQIVND (reference sequence). The CDR3 nucleotides read TGTGCCAGTAGTCTTTTAACAGGGGATACGCAGTATTTT. Translation: CASSLLTGDTQYF.

J is TRBJ1-2 and V is TRBV12-3 or TRBV12-4; D uncertain. The CDR3 runs to 13 residues. V lost 5 bases, J lost 8 bases, and 15 bases lay in between. In DNA, the CDR3 is TGTGCCAGCAGTCCCCTGTTCCAGTACGGCTACACCTTC. This encodes CASSPLFQYGYTF.

V and J are TRBV2 and TRBJ1-2; D remains unclear. The length of the CDR3 is 11 residues. V lost 7 bases and J 4 bases, leaving 7 bases between the germline ends. CDR1 SNHLY and CDR2 FYNNEI come from the germline V gene. CDR3 region: CASTGLYGYTF. The DNA for the CDR3 is TGTGCCAGCACCGGGCTCTATGGCTACACCTTC.

The chain carries TRBV27 and TRBJ1-1; possible D gene TRBD1, 6 bases. CDR1 MNHEY and CDR2 SMNVEV come from the germline V gene (reference sequence). This CDR3 contains 15 residues. V lost 4 bases, J lost 5 bases, and 17 bases lay in between. In nucleotides, the CDR3 is TGTGCCAGCAGTTCCCACAGGGATTATACGACTGAAGCTTTCTTT. Residues: CASSSHRDYTTEAFF.

The rearrangement uses TRBV3-1 and TRBJ1-4; D uncertain. Germline loops: CDR1 LGHDT, CDR2 YNNKEL (reference sequence). The length of the CDR3 is 16 residues. Trimming stripped 1 base from V and 5 bases from J, with 14 bases between. CDR3 protein: CASSQVQWPLNEKLFF. CDR3 sequence (DNA): TGTGCCAGCAGCCAAGTACAATGGCCCCTGAATGAAAAACTGTTTTTT.

This rearrangement joins TRBV5-1 to TRBJ1-1; no reliable D call. In germline, CDR1 is SGHRS, CDR2 YFSETQ. V gave up 5 bases and J gave up 1 base, with 12 bases separating them. The CDR3 runs to 14 residues. The CDR3 reads CASRITGGNTEAFF. The CDR3 coding sequence is TGCGCCAGCAGGATAACCGGTGGGAACACTGAAGCTTTCTTT.

This clonotype has a single count. The rearrangement joins TRBV3-1 to TRBJ2-2; TRBD2 matches at 9 bases. This CDR3 contains 16 residues. Germline CDR1 and CDR2: LGHDT and YNNKEL (reference sequence). The V and J ends lost 4 bases and 3 bases, in that order; junction bases with no gene match: 6. In DNA form, the CDR3 reads TGTGCCAGCAGCCGCCTAGCGGGACAGTACACCGGGGAGCTGTTTTTT. Translation: CASSRLAGQYTGELFF.

The chain is built from TRBV6-7 and TRBJ2-7; D may match TRBD1 or TRBD2 (5 bases each). TRBV6-7 carries the ORF label, with uncertain function. The CDR3 runs 15 residues. The V end lost 6 bases, the J end lost 2 bases, and 17 bases lay between the germline ends. This chain's CDR3 is CASSPPGPGTYEQYF. The CDR3 region has the DNA TGTGCCAGCAGCCCACCGGGACCGGGCACCTACGAGCAGTACTTC.

J is TRBJ1-5 and V is TRBV4-3; TRBD1 might be the D (6 bases). The CDR3 covers 17 residues. The germline V gene has CDR1 LGHNA and CDR2 YSLEER. Trimming took 0 bases from V and 4 from J, leaving 16 bases between them. In nucleotides, the CDR3 is TGCGCCAGCAGCCAAGAAGCAACAGGGCAACGGAATCAGCCCCAGCATTTT. Residues: CASSQEATGQRNQPQHF.